The 27 T cell receptor beta chains in this list originate from one sample, sequenced in a study of blood T cells in healthy people across ages. Primers used in a second PCR of roughly 7 to 11 cycles were a sample-barcoded 5' primer and a J-beta primer mix. From the 5' RACE reads, TCRdb called clonotypes with MiXCR, one entry per CDR3 protein. The profile shows 800,000 to 950,000 distinct CDR3 sequences, under 40% of them singletons. Sequenced material: blood. These receptors were collected from a man younger than 35 in good health.

J is TRBJ1-6 and V is TRBV14; D possibly corresponds to TRBD1 (6 bases). V was trimmed by 4 bases and J by 7 bases, leaving 11 bases between them. The CDR3 covers 14 residues. The germline V gene encodes CDR1 SGHDN and CDR2 FVKESK. The CDR3 loop is CASSLWTANSPLHF. The CDR3 bases are TGTGCCAGCAGCCTTTGGACAGCCAATTCACCCCTCCACTTT.

In regard to this clonotype: A clone one base away is much larger, so this may be a read error. V gene TRBV12-3 or TRBV12-4 combines with J gene TRBJ1-1; D is unresolved. The CDR3 length is 13 residues. The germline V and J ends were trimmed by 5 bases and 1 base, with 8 bases remaining between them. In nucleotides, the CDR3 is TGTGCCAGCAGTGTTGCCGAGAACACTGAAGCTTTCTTT. Residues: CASSVAENTEAFF.

In regard to this clonotype: A much larger clonotype is one base distant, so this may be a read error. CDR3 loop: CSAAGTSYNEQVF. For the CDR3, the DNA is TGCAGCGCAGCCGGGACATCTTACAATGAGCAGGTCTTC. The genes are TRBV29-1 and TRBJ2-1, with D possibly being TRBD1 (6 bases). CDR1 is SQVTM and CDR2 is ANQGSEA in the germline V gene. The CDR3 consists of 13 residues.

The gene calls are TRBV14 and TRBJ2-5; D is unresolved. The CDR3 length is 16 residues. V was cut by 0 bases and J by 2 bases, with 13 bases left in between. Per germline, CDR1 SGHDN and CDR2 FVKESK. This CDR3 reads CASSQDWGRVQETQYF. DNA of the CDR3: TGTGCCAGCAGCCAAGATTGGGGAAGGGTACAAGAGACCCAGTACTTC.

This chain uses TRBV7-2 with TRBJ1-6; a weak D match, TRBD1 (5 bases). The V end was cut by 5 bases, the J end by 10 bases, with 18 bases between. Per the germline V gene, CDR1 is SGHTA and CDR2 is FQGNSA. This CDR3 spans 15 amino acids. Here the CDR3 DNA reads TGTGCCAGCAGCCGGGGGGTCCGGTCTCGATCACCCCTCCACTTT. It translates to CASSRGVRSRSPLHF.

The chain couples TRBV18 to TRBJ1-2; 9 bases match TRBD1. The CDR3 runs 15 residues. Looked up from germline, CDR1 is KGHSH and CDR2 is LQKENI. Trimming cost V 5 bases and J 2 bases; bases outside gene matches: 6. The CDR3 bases are TGTGCCAGCTCAAGGACAGGGGAGCCGAACTATGGCTACACCTTC. Translating it yields CASSRTGEPNYGYTF.

In this sample, this clonotype turned up a few times. J is TRBJ2-7 and V is TRBV7-2; unclear D gene. The CDR3 length is 12 residues. Germline CDR1 and CDR2: SGHTA and FQGNSA. Trimming took 2 bases from V and 7 from J, leaving 9 bases between them. The CDR3 is CASSLPNNEQYF. CDR3 sequence (DNA): TGTGCCAGCAGCTTACCAAACAATGAGCAGTACTTC.

This clonotype was seen repeatedly, ten times or more. The gene calls are TRBV7-2 and TRBJ2-7; TRBD1 agrees at 7 bases. Looked up from germline, CDR1 is SGHTA and CDR2 is FQGNSA. This CDR3 region has 14 residues. Trimming removed 4 bases from V and 2 bases from J; junction bases left unmatched: 5. CDR3: CASSSRDSAYEQYF. In DNA, the CDR3 is TGTGCCAGCAGCTCCCGGGACAGCGCCTACGAGCAGTACTTC.

The chain links TRBV4-3 to TRBJ1-1, with a weak D call TRBD1 (5 bases). V was trimmed by 8 bases and J by 0 bases, leaving 25 bases between them. Germline CDR1 LGHNA, CDR2 YSLEER. The CDR3 spans 18 residues. The CDR3 spells CASQPGMFWGLMNTEAFF. CDR3 nucleotides: TGCGCCAGCCAGCCGGGAATGTTTTGGGGACTAATGAACACTGAAGCTTTCTTT.

V is TRBV3-1 and J is TRBJ2-5, with D hard to call. V was trimmed by 3 bases and J by 7 bases, leaving 12 bases between them. Germline V lookup: CDR1 LGHDT, CDR2 YNNKEL (reference sequence). The length of the CDR3 is 13 residues. Written as DNA, the CDR3 is TGTGCCAGCAGCCAGGAGCCCCCGGGGACCCAGTACTTC. Protein product: CASSQEPPGTQYF.

The chain couples TRBV10-3 to TRBJ2-5; D unresolved. CDR3 length: 14 amino acids. Trimming pared 4 bases from V and 5 bases from J, leaving 14 bases between. Germline V CDR1 and CDR2: ENHRY, SYGVKD. CDR3 nucleotides: TGTGCCATCAGTGTAAGGGCAGAGGTTGAGACCCAGTACTTC. Residues: CAISVRAEVETQYF.

The genes are TRBV11-2 and TRBJ2-1, with TRBD2 matching over 11 bases. This CDR3 has 16 amino acids. V shed 5 bases, J shed 4 bases, and the junction held 7 bases outside the gene matches. Germline CDR1 and CDR2: SGHAT and FQNNGV. In nucleotides, the CDR3 is TGTGCCAGCAGCCCCACTAGCGGGGGCGATTACAATGAGCAGTTCTTC. Amino acid sequence: CASSPTSGGDYNEQFF.

This chain connects TRBV6-5 to TRBJ2-7, with D possibly matching TRBD2 (5 bases). Trimming removed 6 bases from V and 2 bases from J, with 17 bases in between. The CDR3 has 15 amino acids. Germline lookup yields CDR1 MNHEY and CDR2 SVGAGI. CDR3 in DNA: TGTGCCAGCAGACCCACGGCGGGCCCTGCCTACGAGCAGTACTTC. It is translated as CASRPTAGPAYEQYF.

The chain couples TRBV6-2 or TRBV6-3 to TRBJ2-7; TRBD1 or TRBD2 may be the D gene (5 bases each). This CDR3 spans 13 amino acids. The V and J ends lost 8 bases and 5 bases respectively, with 16 bases between them. CDR1 MNHEY and CDR2 SVGEGT come from the germline V gene. CDR3 DNA sequence: TGTGCCAGCCGCCTCGGGACCTTCGACGAGCAGTACTTC. The encoded protein is CASRLGTFDEQYF.

Only one count was recorded for this clonotype. J is TRBJ1-1 and V is TRBV10-3, with TRBD1 matching over 7 bases. The germline V gene has CDR1 ENHRY and CDR2 SYGVKD. The CDR3 length is 14 residues. V dropped 4 bases and J dropped 5; count of bases not matched to a gene: 7. CDR3 sequence (DNA): TGTGCCATCAGTGGAGGGGGCGGGCTGACTGAAGCTTTCTTT. Encoded protein: CAISGGGGLTEAFF.

This clonotype was observed at least ten times. The J gene is TRBJ2-3, the V gene TRBV14, with D perhaps given as TRBD1 or TRBD2 (5 bases each). The ends were cut back, 1 base at V and 6 bases at J, with 14 bases in the middle. CDR1 is SGHDN, CDR2 FVKESK, per germline. The length of the CDR3 is 15 residues. Written as DNA, the CDR3 is TGTGCCAGCAGCCAAGCGAGGGGAAAGTGGGATACGCAGTATTTT. This gives the protein CASSQARGKWDTQYF.

This clonotype showed up just a few times. The genes are TRBV12-3 or TRBV12-4 and TRBJ2-7; possibly TRBD1 for D (6 bases). V lost 5 bases to trimming and J lost 4 bases, with 15 bases between them. CDR3 size: 14 residues. CDR3 sequence reads: CASSPIVGAYEQYF. The CDR3 coding sequence is TGTGCCAGCAGTCCGATCGTGGGGGCGTACGAGCAGTACTTC.

This clonotype was counted only a few times. The chain employs TRBV4-1 and TRBJ2-3; either TRBD1 or TRBD2 may fit D (5 bases each). The CDR3 consists of 17 residues. CDR1 and CDR2 from the germline V gene are MGHRA and YSYEKL. V was shortened by 2 bases and J by 2 bases, with 17 bases between the two germline ends. The CDR3 sequence is CASSQILGTGNTDTQYF. The CDR3 coding sequence is TGCGCCAGCAGCCAAATTCTGGGGACGGGGAACACAGATACGCAGTATTTT.

This clonotype has more than one count but fewer than ten. CDR3 residues: CASSSPVAYEQYF. The CDR3 DNA reads as TGTGCCAGCAGTTCTCCGGTGGCCTACGAGCAGTACTTC. V is TRBV12-3 or TRBV12-4 and J is TRBJ2-7; D is unresolved. V lost 4 bases to trimming and J lost 2 bases, with 9 bases between them. The CDR3 contains 13 residues.

The chain joins TRBV12-3 or TRBV12-4 to TRBJ2-5; a possible D gene is TRBD1 (5 bases). The DNA end is a closer match to TRBJ2-7, so the J assignment may be wrong. The CDR3 is 18 amino acids. The CDR3 loop reads CASFPFLDVTLGAYEQYF. Written as DNA, the CDR3 is TGTGCCAGCTTTCCCTTCCTTGACGTCACGTTAGGGGCCTACGAGCAGTACTTC.

This clonotype has a handful of counts. The CDR3: CASSLLGQGNEQFF. Here the CDR3 DNA reads TGTGCCAGCAGCTTACTAGGACAGGGCAATGAGCAGTTCTTC. V gene TRBV7-2 combines with J gene TRBJ2-1; 8 nucleotides agree with TRBD1. Germline V gene sequence: CDR1 SGHTA, CDR2 FQGNSA. The length of the CDR3 is 14 residues. Trimming cost V 2 bases and J 6 bases; bases outside gene matches: 3.

This clonotype was seen a few times. The V and J genes are TRBV5-6 and TRBJ2-7; 8 bases are shared with TRBD2. The CDR3 has 17 residues. Germline CDR1 and CDR2: SGHDT and YYEEEE. Trimming at V came to 4 bases and at J to 2 bases, leaving 14 bases not matched to a gene. The CDR3 here is CASSPPVSGGRTYEQYF. In nucleotides, the CDR3 is TGTGCCAGCAGCCCCCCAGTAAGCGGGGGCCGAACCTACGAGCAGTACTTC.

This chain links TRBV9 with TRBJ2-4; weak D call: TRBD1 (6 bases). The CDR3 runs 14 residues. Germline V lookup: CDR1 SGDLS, CDR2 YYNGEE. Trimming took 4 bases from V and 13 from J, leaving 21 bases between them. This CDR3 is CASSFTGYPVEQYF. CDR3 DNA sequence: TGTGCCAGCAGCTTTACAGGGTACCCTGTTGAGCAGTACTTC.

The rearrangement links TRBV12-3 or TRBV12-4 to TRBJ2-1; D remains unclear. V was clipped by 3 bases and J by 9 bases, with 15 bases between them. This CDR3 has 14 residues. CDR3 loop: CASSFEEDPIEQFF. The CDR3 DNA reads as TGTGCCAGCAGTTTTGAAGAGGACCCTATTGAGCAGTTCTTC.

In the case of this clonotype: With a much larger clone just one base away, this may be a read error. The chain joins TRBV7-2 to TRBJ1-5; a weak D match, TRBD1 (5 bases). Trimming cost V 1 base and J 5 bases, with 12 bases left between them. Germline loops: CDR1 SGHTA, CDR2 FQGNSA. CDR3 size: 15 residues. The CDR3 DNA reads TGTGCCAGCAGCTTAGGGGGGGTGGGGGATCAGCCCCAGCATTTT. Amino acids: CASSLGGVGDQPQHF.

This clonotype came up a few times. The chain joins TRBV10-3 to TRBJ1-1, with D unresolved. V lost 6 bases and J 5 bases, leaving 10 bases between the germline ends. CDR1 and CDR2 from the germline V gene are ENHRY and SYGVKD. The CDR3 contains 12 residues. DNA of the CDR3: TGTGCCATCAGGGCTGCGAGTACTGAAGCTTTCTTT. It codes for CAIRAASTEAFF.

This clonotype was seen only a few times. This sequence joins TRBV4-3 and TRBJ1-1, with D possibly TRBD1 on 6 matching bases. The V gene's germline CDR1 is LGHNA and CDR2 YSLEER. Deletions cut 5 bases from V and 1 base from J, with 11 bases between. This CDR3 spans 14 amino acids. The CDR3: CASSIDRQNTEAFF. CDR3 coding DNA: TGCGCCAGCAGCATTGACAGGCAGAACACTGAAGCTTTCTTT.